This T cell receptor (beta chain) was sequenced in a study of cytomegalovirus exposure and HLA in healthy donors. Trimming cost V 4 bases and J 0 bases, with 10 bases left between them. The CDR3 extends over 15 amino acids. CDR1 and CDR2 from the germline V gene are SGDLS and YYNGEE. Whole-study findings and limits: Researchers reported that a few CMV-associated chains were confirmed in vitro as CMV antigen-specific. Cytomegalovirus association was assigned to 170 or so TCR beta chains. As was reported, the classifier diagnosed cytomegalovirus status with high specificity and sensitivity. For most TCR sequences rarity was the rule, although some public TCRs occurred in many donors.

With regard to this clone: What it recognizes is unknown.

Assay: immunoSEQ multiplex PCR; the TCRdb copy retains only in-frame clones and omits some. The sample consists of 130,000 to 150,000 clones, 91% of them appearing once. This receptor was obtained from a man aged 18 to 30 in good health and CMV-seronegative. The chain is built from TRBV9 and TRBJ1-4; D not resolved. Sequencing input: PBMCs. Written as DNA, the CDR3 is TGTGCCAGCAGCTCCGGAGGGACAACTAATGAAAAACTGTTTTTT. It yields the protein CASSSGGTTNEKLFF.